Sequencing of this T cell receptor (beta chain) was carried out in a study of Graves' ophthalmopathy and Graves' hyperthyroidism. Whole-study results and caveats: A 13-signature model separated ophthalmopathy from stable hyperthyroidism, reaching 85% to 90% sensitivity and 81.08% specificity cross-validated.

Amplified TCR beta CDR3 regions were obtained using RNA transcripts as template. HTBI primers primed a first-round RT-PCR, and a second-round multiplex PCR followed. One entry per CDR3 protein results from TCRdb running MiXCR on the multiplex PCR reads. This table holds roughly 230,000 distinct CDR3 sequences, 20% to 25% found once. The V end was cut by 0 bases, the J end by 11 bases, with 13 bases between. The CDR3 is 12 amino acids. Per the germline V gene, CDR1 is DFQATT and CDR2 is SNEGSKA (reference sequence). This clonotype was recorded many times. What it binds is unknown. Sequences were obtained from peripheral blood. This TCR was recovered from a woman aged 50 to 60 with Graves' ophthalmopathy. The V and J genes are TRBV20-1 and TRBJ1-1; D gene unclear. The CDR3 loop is CSARDSSIGAFF. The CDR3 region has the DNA TGCAGTGCTAGAGACTCATCTATAGGGGCTTTCTTT.